The 27 T cell receptor beta chains listed next were all sequenced from one sample in a study of OX40 agonist ivuxolimab in advanced cancers. Data came from immunoSEQ multiplex PCR; TCRdb stores just in-frame clones and leaves some out. This sample has tens of thousands of clones; 90% to 95% occur once, and the top ten carry approximately 14%. Sequenced here: CD4+ or CD8+ T cells sorted from blood, sampled in a trial of the OX40 agonist ivuxolimab. These receptors all stem from an adult with an advanced solid tumor such as melanoma, head and neck, liver or kidney cancer.

The rearrangement joins TRBV6-1 to TRBJ1-1; D remains ambiguous. V lost 1 base and J lost 11, with 17 bases in between. This CDR3 has 14 amino acids. CDR1 is MNHNS and CDR2 is SASEGT in the germline V gene. The CDR3 is CASSEVRAALRAFF. The CDR3 nucleotides are TGTGCCAGCAGTGAAGTCCGTGCAGCTCTGAGGGCTTTCTTT.

The V gene is TRBV7-9, the J gene TRBJ2-5; 7 positions agree with TRBD2. Germline V lookup: CDR1 SEHNR, CDR2 FQNEAQ (reference sequence). The CDR3 loop spans 15 amino acids. Unmatched junction bases numbered 11, after V lost 1 base and J lost 9 bases. This CDR3 is CASSLVASSGLPQYF. The CDR3 DNA reads TGTGCCAGCAGCTTAGTAGCCAGTAGCGGGTTGCCCCAGTACTTC.

This chain connects TRBV6-1 to TRBJ1-1; tentative D call: TRBD1 (6 bases). CDR3 length: 15 amino acids. The V end was cut by 8 bases, the J end by 1 base, with 17 bases between. The germline CDR1 and CDR2 sequences are MNHNS and SASEGT. DNA for the CDR3: TGTGCCAGCCTACAGGGCCCGCGACCGAACACTGAAGCTTTCTTT. Translation gives CASLQGPRPNTEAFF.

This sequence joins TRBV9 and TRBJ2-1; possibly TRBD2 for D (7 bases). The CDR3 covers 14 residues. The V end lost 3 bases, the J end lost 8 bases, and 15 bases lay between the germline ends. Germline values: CDR1 SGDLS, CDR2 YYNGEE. DNA of the CDR3: TGTGCCAGCAGCGCCTGGGGGGGGCACGATGAGCAGTTCTTC. Its protein product is CASSAWGGHDEQFF.

The chain employs TRBV7-6 and TRBJ2-7; D gene uncertain. CDR3 length: 12 residues. CDR1 is SGHVS and CDR2 is FNYEAQ in the germline V gene. Trimming left V 5 bases short and J 1 base short, with 6 bases between. CDR3 DNA: TGTGCCAGCAGCCACGGGTCCTACGAGCAGTACTTC. Its translation: CASSHGSYEQYF.

The chain combines TRBV2 with TRBJ1-2; D is possibly TRBD1 (5 bases). Germline lookup yields CDR1 SNHLY and CDR2 FYNNEI. V gave up 5 bases and J gave up 4 bases, with 29 bases separating them. This CDR3 is 19 amino acids long. The DNA for the CDR3 is TGTGCCAGCAGTCTGATTTATCACCGGGGGATCTCTTCGGGCTATGGCTACACCTTC. Amino acids: CASSLIYHRGISSGYGYTF.

V and J are TRBV9 and TRBJ2-2; 8 nucleotides line up with TRBD1. Germline CDR1 and CDR2: SGDLS and YYNGEE. The ends lost 4 bases at V and 5 bases at J; junction bases unmatched: 16. CDR3 length equals 18 residues. CDR3 in DNA: TGTGCCAGCAGCCCGCGTCAGGGGGCAGTCGGTTGGACCGGGGAGCTGTTTTTT. Protein product: CASSPRQGAVGWTGELFF.

This clone was counted a single time. The V and J genes are TRBV27 and TRBJ1-5; 7 bases line up with TRBD1. In germline, CDR1 is MNHEY, CDR2 SMNVEV (reference sequence). J was trimmed by 7 bases and V by 3 bases; bases with no gene match: 6. The CDR3 is 14 amino acids. DNA of the CDR3: TGTGCCAGCAGTTTGGAGGGGGCCGGGCAGCCCCAGCATTTT. Translated: CASSLEGAGQPQHF.

This chain connects TRBV25-1 to TRBJ2-6, with 8 bases matching TRBD1. The CDR3 totals 18 residues. With V trimmed by 6 bases and J by 0 bases, 10 bases remained unmatched. CDR1 is MGHDK and CDR2 is SYGVNS in the germline V gene. The CDR3 coding sequence is TGTGCCAGCAGATCCTCGGACAGGGAACTCTCTGGGGCCAACGTCCTGACTTTC. Residues: CASRSSDRELSGANVLTF.

This clone appeared once. The genes are TRBV9 and TRBJ2-7; D unresolved. The CDR3 length is 14 residues. Between the trimmed V and J ends, which lost 3 bases and 2 bases, there was a span of 12 bases. The germline CDR1 and CDR2 sequences are SGDLS and YYNGEE. This CDR3 reads CASSDPLRPYEQYF. The CDR3 DNA reads as TGTGCCAGCAGCGACCCGCTGCGGCCCTACGAGCAGTACTTC.

Concerning this clone itself: This same CDR3 is encoded by further DNA sequences in the sample. V and J are TRBV7-9 and TRBJ2-3, with D unresolved. The germline gives CDR1 SEHNR, CDR2 FQNEAQ (reference sequence). The CDR3 is made up of 13 amino acids. V was pared by 1 base and J by 3 bases, with 5 bases between. The CDR3 region is CASSLVGTDTQYF. CDR3 DNA sequence: TGTGCCAGCAGCTTAGTGGGGACAGATACGCAGTATTTT.

The chain links TRBV9 to TRBJ2-1; 7 bases align to TRBD2. CDR1 and CDR2 from the germline V gene are SGDLS and YYNGEE. The junction had 9 bases not matched to a gene; V was cut back by 3 bases and J by 6 bases. CDR3 size: 15 residues. The CDR3 spells CASSDGLGWGNEQFF. The CDR3 DNA reads as TGTGCCAGCAGCGACGGACTAGGGTGGGGCAATGAGCAGTTCTTC.

V usage is TRBV9 and J usage is TRBJ2-1, with 9 bases fitting TRBD1. Germline V gives CDR1 SGDLS, CDR2 YYNGEE. Germline trimming cut 0 bases from V and 8 bases from J; bases unmatched to any gene: 6. The CDR3 extends over 15 amino acids. CDR3 protein: CASSVGSTGGDEQFF. The CDR3 DNA follows: TGTGCCAGCAGCGTAGGGTCAACAGGGGGCGATGAGCAGTTCTTC.

The chain has TRBV27 and TRBJ2-1; 11 bases are shared with TRBD2. The CDR3 has 16 amino acids. Germline V gene lookup returns CDR1 MNHEY and CDR2 SMNVEV (reference sequence). V trimming: 1 base; J trimming: 4 bases; junction bases outside the gene matches: 3. This chain's CDR3 is CASSLLAGGAYNEQFF. CDR3 in DNA: TGTGCCAGCAGTTTATTAGCGGGGGGGGCATACAATGAGCAGTTCTTC.

The DNA of the CDR3 is TGCGCCAGCAGCTTAGAACCTAGGGGGGACGAGCAGTACTTC. It yields the protein CASSLEPRGDEQYF. The rearrangement links TRBV5-1 to TRBJ2-7; D tentatively fits TRBD1 or TRBD2 (6 bases each). The V and J ends lost 2 bases and 5 bases respectively, with 14 bases between them. Germline V lookup: CDR1 SGHRS, CDR2 YFSETQ. The CDR3 length is 14 residues. Together with reference TRBV5-1 and TRBJ2-7, the CDR3 gives the full variable domain: KAGVTQTPRYLIKTRGQQVTLSCSPISGHRSVSWYQQTPGQGLQFLFEYFSETQRNKGNFPGRFSGRQFSNSRSEMNVSTLELGDSALYLCASSLEPRGDEQYFGPGTRLTVT.

This clone was counted once. The J gene is TRBJ1-5, the V gene TRBV7-2; possible D gene TRBD1, 6 bases. Trimming left V 1 base short and J 5 bases short, with 15 bases between. Germline V lookup: CDR1 SGHTA, CDR2 FQGNSA. The CDR3 runs to 16 residues. The CDR3 region is CASSLGRDIRDQPQHF. DNA for the CDR3: TGTGCCAGCAGCTTAGGGCGGGACATAAGGGATCAGCCCCAGCATTTT.

V gene TRBV4-1 combines with J gene TRBJ2-4; D not certain. Germline values: CDR1 MGHRA, CDR2 YSYEKL. The V gene lost 1 base and the J gene lost 1 base, with 14 bases spanning the gap. CDR3 size: 17 residues. The CDR3 coding sequence is TGCGCCAGCAGCCAAGTTCAGGATCTGGGTGCCAAAAACATTCAGTACTTC. Translating gives CASSQVQDLGAKNIQYF.

V and J are TRBV5-6 and TRBJ2-7; a weak D match, TRBD1 (5 bases). Germline values: CDR1 SGHDT, CDR2 YYEEEE. Trimming left V 4 bases short and J 5 bases short, with 16 bases between. The CDR3 has 14 residues. The CDR3 DNA reads TGTGCCAGCAGCCAGGGCCTCAAGCCCAACGAGCAGTACTTC. Protein sequence: CASSQGLKPNEQYF.

V usage is TRBV7-2 and J usage is TRBJ2-3; 9 nucleotides line up with TRBD2. The J segment lost 5 bases and the V segment lost 3 bases, leaving 3 bases of the junction unmatched. Per germline, CDR1 SGHTA and CDR2 FQGNSA. The CDR3 covers 14 residues. The chain's CDR3 is CASSFAGGGDTQYF. CDR3 nucleotides: TGTGCCAGCAGCTTTGCGGGGGGGGGAGATACGCAGTATTTT. Full variable domain (remainder filled in from reference TRBV7-2 and TRBJ2-3): GAGVSQSPSNKVTEKGKDVELRCDPISGHTALYWYRQSLGQGLEFLIYFQGNSAPDKSGLPSDRFSAERTGGSVSTLTIQRTQQEDSAVYLCASSFAGGGDTQYFGPGTRLTVL.

V is TRBV29-1 and J is TRBJ2-4; 9 positions agree with TRBD1. The CDR3 is 17 amino acids. The junction had 7 bases not matched to a gene; V was cut back by 1 base and J by 0 bases. Germline CDR1 reads SQVTM; CDR2 reads ANQGSEA. CDR3: CSVEGTGEGLAKNIQYF. Here the CDR3 DNA reads TGCAGCGTTGAAGGGACAGGGGAGGGCCTAGCCAAAAACATTCAGTACTTC.

This clone occurred once. This rearrangement joins TRBV4-3 to TRBJ2-7, with 8 bases matching TRBD2. V shed 0 bases and J 5 bases; nucleotides not matched to a gene: 9. CDR1 is LGHNA, CDR2 YSLEER, per germline. The CDR3 extends over 16 amino acids. Here the CDR3 DNA reads TGCGCCAGCAGCCAAGACTATCCAGCGGGAGTGGACGAGCAGTACTTC. Amino acid sequence: CASSQDYPAGVDEQYF.

V usage is TRBV5-1 and J usage is TRBJ2-7; perhaps TRBD1 as D (6 bases). V lost 10 bases to trimming and J lost 0 bases, with 14 bases between them. This CDR3 spans 13 amino acids. Germline V gene lookup returns CDR1 SGHRS and CDR2 YFSETQ. CDR3 coding DNA: TGCGCCGGTCGGACAGAGCTCTCCTACGAGCAGTACTTC. Translated, it gives CAGRTELSYEQYF.

The chain couples TRBV5-1 to TRBJ2-5; a weak D match, TRBD1 (6 bases). V lost 4 bases to trimming and J lost 1 base, with 14 bases between them. The CDR3 is made up of 15 amino acids. Germline V gene data show CDR1 as SGHRS and CDR2 as YFSETQ. CDR3 loop: CASSLVDRPQETQYF. CDR3 nucleotides: TGCGCCAGCAGCCTCGTCGACAGGCCCCAAGAGACCCAGTACTTC.

This chain joins TRBV6-5 and TRBJ2-7, with D possibly being TRBD1 (5 bases). This CDR3 spans 13 amino acids. V was clipped by 5 bases and J by 6 bases, with 14 bases between them. Looked up from germline, CDR1 is MNHEY and CDR2 is SVGAGI. The chain's CDR3 is CASSPQAGREQYF. CDR3 DNA sequence: TGTGCCAGCAGTCCACAAGCAGGGCGCGAGCAGTACTTC.

This chain joins TRBV2 and TRBJ2-1; a weak D match, TRBD2 (5 bases). The CDR3 loop spans 11 amino acids. Looked up from germline, CDR1 is SNHLY and CDR2 is FYNNEI. Trimming pared 7 bases from V and 7 bases from J, leaving 8 bases between. This CDR3 is CASIRRNEQFF. The CDR3 region has the DNA TGTGCCAGCATCCGGAGGAATGAGCAGTTCTTC.

The J gene is TRBJ1-5, the V gene TRBV27, with 9 bases matching TRBD1. The CDR3 is made up of 14 amino acids. The junction had 10 bases not matched to a gene; V was cut back by 6 bases and J by 10 bases. Germline values: CDR1 MNHEY, CDR2 SMNVEV (reference sequence). For the CDR3, the DNA is TGTGCCAGCAGGGCGACAGGGGGAGTACAACCCCAGCATTTT. It encodes CASRATGGVQPQHF.

The chain combines TRBV7-9 with TRBJ2-5; the D gene is possibly TRBD1 (5 bases). CDR1 and CDR2 (germline): SEHNR, FQNEAQ (reference sequence). The CDR3 covers 12 residues. Trimming took 2 bases from V and 5 from J, leaving 6 bases between them. The CDR3 bases are TGTGCCAGCAGCTTAAAGGGGGAGACCCAGTACTTC. It specifies CASSLKGETQYF.